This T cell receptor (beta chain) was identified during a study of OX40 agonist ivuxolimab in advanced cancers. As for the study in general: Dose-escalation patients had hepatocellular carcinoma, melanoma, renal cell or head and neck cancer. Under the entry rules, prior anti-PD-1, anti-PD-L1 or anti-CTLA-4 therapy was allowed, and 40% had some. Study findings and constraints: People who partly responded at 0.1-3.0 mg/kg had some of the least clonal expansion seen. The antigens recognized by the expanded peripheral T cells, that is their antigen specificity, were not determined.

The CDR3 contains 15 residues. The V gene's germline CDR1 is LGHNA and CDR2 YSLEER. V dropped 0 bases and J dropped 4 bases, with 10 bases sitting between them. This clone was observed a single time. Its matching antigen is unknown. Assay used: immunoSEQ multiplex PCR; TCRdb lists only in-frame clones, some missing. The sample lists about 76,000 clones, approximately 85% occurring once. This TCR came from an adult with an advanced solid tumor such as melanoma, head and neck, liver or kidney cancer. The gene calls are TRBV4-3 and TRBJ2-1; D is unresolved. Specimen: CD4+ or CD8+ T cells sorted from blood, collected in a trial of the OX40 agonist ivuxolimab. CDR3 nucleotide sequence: TGCGCCAGCAGCCAAGATGGCGGCAGGTACAATGAGCAGTTCTTC. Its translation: CASSQDGGRYNEQFF.